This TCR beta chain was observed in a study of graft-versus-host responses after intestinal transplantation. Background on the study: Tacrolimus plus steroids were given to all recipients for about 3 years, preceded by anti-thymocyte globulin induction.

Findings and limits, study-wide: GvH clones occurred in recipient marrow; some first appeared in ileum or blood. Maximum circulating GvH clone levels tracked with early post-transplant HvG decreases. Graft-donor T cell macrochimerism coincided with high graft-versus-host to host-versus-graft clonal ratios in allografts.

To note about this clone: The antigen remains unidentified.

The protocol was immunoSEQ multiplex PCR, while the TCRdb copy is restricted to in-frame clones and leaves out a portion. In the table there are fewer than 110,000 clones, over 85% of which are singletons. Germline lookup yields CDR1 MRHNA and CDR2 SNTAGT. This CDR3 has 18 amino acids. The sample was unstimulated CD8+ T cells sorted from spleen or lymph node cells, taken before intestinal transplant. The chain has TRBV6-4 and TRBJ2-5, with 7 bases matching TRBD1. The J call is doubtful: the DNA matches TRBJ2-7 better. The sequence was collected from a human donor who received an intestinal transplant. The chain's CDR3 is CASSDSGAPTGVAYEQYF. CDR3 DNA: TGTGCCAGCAGTGACTCTGGGGCCCCCACAGGGGTGGCCTACGAGCAGTACTTC.